The T cell receptor beta chain under discussion was sequenced for a study of spatial heterogeneity in lung cancer. In the study overall: The approximately 69 donors had untreated early-stage non-small cell lung cancer. Available PBMC from follow-up, collected a median of about 2 years after resection, underwent sequencing. Raw reads showed each unique TCR and UMI combination turning up more than ten times on average. Findings and caveats of the study: Blood carried ubiquitous expanded tumor TCRs more at resection than follow-up.

Germline CDR1 and CDR2: MNHNS and SASEGT. The CDR3 is 18 residues long. V gave up 7 bases and J gave up 0 bases; unmatched junction bases: 15. Time point defined: blood at routine non-recurrence follow-up after resection. Whole RNA, isolated from tumor, nontumor lung or frozen PBMC, was sequenced without prior sorting. A word on this clonotype: The antigen is unknown.

TCRdb itself ran the 5' RACE reads through MiXCR, one entry per CDR3 protein. The sample holds around 120,000 distinct CDR3 sequences, more than 10% seen once. The genes are TRBV6-1 and TRBJ1-5; 7 bases fit TRBD1. The material was PBMCs, obtained at follow-up. This clonotype was sampled from a male donor with early-stage non-small cell lung cancer. The CDR3 loop reads CASTPGRRRGFSNQPQHF. DNA of the CDR3: TGTGCCAGCACCCCAGGGCGGCGCAGGGGGTTTAGCAATCAGCCCCAGCATTTT.